Shown below are 15 T cell receptor beta chains from a single sample sequenced in a study of blood T cell repertoires in COVID-19. Only in-frame clones appear in the TCRdb table, and some are missing; sequencing was by immunoSEQ multiplex PCR. The table has approximately 260,000 clones, roughly 90% seen once; the top ten hold around 6%. Sequenced input: PBMCs or T cells enriched from blood (not recorded which). These TCRs come from a woman aged 25 to 39 with acute COVID-19.

The rearrangement joins TRBV7-8 to TRBJ2-3, with 10 bases matching TRBD2. CDR1 and CDR2 from the germline V gene are SGHVS and FQNEAQ. The V gene end was trimmed by 0 bases and the J gene end by 4 bases; junction bases not matched to a gene: 4. This CDR3 region has 16 residues. The CDR3: CASSLAGSGRPDTQYF. The DNA for the CDR3 is TGTGCCAGCAGCTTAGCGGGTAGCGGGAGGCCAGATACGCAGTATTTT. Full variable domain (remainder filled in from reference TRBV7-8 and TRBJ2-3): GAGVSQSPRYKVAKRGQDVALRCDPISGHVSLFWYQQALGQGPEFLTYFQNEAQLDKSGLPSDRFFAERPEGSVSTLKIQRTQQEDSAVYLCASSLAGSGRPDTQYFGPGTRLTVL.

The chain couples TRBV5-1 to TRBJ1-3, with TRBD1 matching 11 bases. Germline V gene lookup returns CDR1 SGHRS and CDR2 YFSETQ. The CDR3 loop spans 22 amino acids. Trimming cost V 4 bases and J 3 bases; bases outside gene matches: 24. This chain's CDR3 is CASSPVFSGQGAPDGGGNTIYF. CDR3 in DNA: TGCGCCAGCAGCCCGGTTTTTTCCGGACAGGGGGCTCCGGATGGCGGTGGAAACACCATATATTTT.

The genes are TRBV3-1 (or the pseudogene TRBV3-2) and TRBJ1-3; no clear D. Germline CDR1 reads LGHDT; CDR2 reads YNNKEL (reference sequence). The CDR3 extends over 15 amino acids. Trimming cost V 1 base and J 0 bases, with 7 bases left between them. CDR3 protein: CASSQVAVSGNTIYF. The CDR3 bases are TGTGCCAGCAGCCAAGTGGCGGTCTCTGGAAACACCATATATTTT.

The chain uses TRBV20-1 and TRBJ1-5, with D possibly matching TRBD1 (6 bases). The germline CDR1 and CDR2 sequences are DFQATT and SNEGSKA (reference sequence). This CDR3 contains 17 residues. Trimming removed 3 bases from V and 0 bases from J, with 18 bases in between. CDR3 sequence: CSASQDRDMYSNQPQHF. CDR3 coding DNA: TGCAGTGCTAGTCAGGACAGAGACATGTATAGCAATCAGCCCCAGCATTTT.

The rearrangement joins TRBV19 to TRBJ2-4; D perhaps matches TRBD1 (6 bases). The CDR3 is 14 residues long. CDR1 is LNHDA, CDR2 SQIVND, per germline (reference sequence). Trimming left V 1 base short and J 11 bases short, with 15 bases between. CDR3 sequence reads: CASSIGSSGTFQYF. DNA for the CDR3: TGTGCCAGTAGTATAGGTTCTTCGGGGACATTTCAGTACTTC. Looking up the rest from reference TRBV19 and TRBJ2-4 gives the full variable domain: DGGITQSPKYLFRKEGQNVTLSCEQNLNHDAMYWYRQDPGQGLRLIYYSQIVNDFQKGDIAEGYSVSREKKESFPLTVTSAQKNPTAFYLCASSIGSSGTFQYFGAGTRLSVL.

The rearrangement uses TRBV14 and TRBJ2-1; 7 bases map to TRBD2. The V gene end was trimmed by 5 bases and the J gene end by 2 bases; junction bases not matched to a gene: 0. Germline V CDR1 and CDR2: SGHDN, FVKESK. This CDR3 region has 13 residues. In nucleotides, the CDR3 is TGTGCCAGCAGCGGACTAGCCTACAATGAGCAGTTCTTC. Its protein is CASSGLAYNEQFF.

This clone appeared once. The rearrangement joins TRBV7-2 to TRBJ2-7; a weak D match, TRBD2 (5 bases). This CDR3 has 15 amino acids. CDR1 is SGHTA and CDR2 is FQGNSA in the germline V gene. V was clipped by 3 bases and J by 3 bases, with 15 bases between them. This CDR3 is CASSFGRGRGYEQYF. The CDR3 DNA sequence: TGTGCCAGCAGCTTCGGTCGAGGGAGAGGCTACGAGCAGTACTTC. The full variable domain, rest sourced from reference TRBV7-2 and TRBJ2-7, is GAGVSQSPSNKVTEKGKDVELRCDPISGHTALYWYRQSLGQGLEFLIYFQGNSAPDKSGLPSDRFSAERTGGSVSTLTIQRTQQEDSAVYLCASSFGRGRGYEQYFGPGTRLTVT.

The rearrangement joins TRBV18 to TRBJ1-1; TRBD1 is a possible D gene (6 bases). V lost 1 base to trimming and J lost 1 base, with 10 bases between them. The V gene's germline CDR1 is KGHSH and CDR2 LQKENI. CDR3 length: 15 residues. Here the CDR3 DNA reads TGTGCCAGCTCACCACGTAGCAGGGGGAACACTGAAGCTTTCTTT. Translating it yields CASSPRSRGNTEAFF.

V gene TRBV4-1 combines with J gene TRBJ2-5, with D perhaps TRBD2 (6 bases). The CDR3 totals 15 residues. The germline CDR1 and CDR2 sequences are MGHRA and YSYEKL. Trimming took off 2 bases at V and 4 bases at J, with 14 bases between the two ends. The CDR3 reads CASSQPEGLGETQYF. For the CDR3, the DNA is TGCGCCAGCAGCCAACCGGAGGGGCTCGGAGAGACCCAGTACTTC.

This chain connects TRBV14 to TRBJ1-4, with no clear D. V was trimmed by 3 bases and J by 8 bases, leaving 10 bases between them. This CDR3 contains 13 residues. CDR1 is SGHDN and CDR2 is FVKESK in the germline V gene. CDR3 in amino acids: CASSQRHLEKLFF. In DNA, the CDR3 is TGTGCCAGCAGCCAGAGACATCTCGAAAAACTGTTTTTT.

This chain uses TRBV7-2 with TRBJ1-5; 11 nucleotides match TRBD1. This CDR3 is built from 15 residues. The V and J ends lost 5 bases and 6 bases, in that order; junction bases with no gene match: 6. Germline V gene sequence: CDR1 SGHTA, CDR2 FQGNSA. The CDR3 is CASSPGQGAIQPQHF. In nucleotides, the CDR3 is TGTGCCAGCAGCCCTGGACAGGGGGCGATTCAGCCCCAGCATTTT.

This clone was counted between two and nine times. The chain joins TRBV11-1 to TRBJ2-3; 7 bases fit TRBD2. V lost 1 base and J lost 5; bases outside the gene matches: 3. This CDR3 comprises 14 residues. CDR1 and CDR2 from the germline V gene are SGHAT and FQDESV (reference sequence). The CDR3 spells CASSLVTSEDTQYF. The CDR3 coding sequence is TGTGCCAGCAGCTTAGTCACTAGCGAAGATACGCAGTATTTT.

The chain recombines TRBV7-3 with TRBJ2-2; 9 positions match TRBD1. CDR1 SGHTA and CDR2 FQGTGA come from the germline V gene. The CDR3 is 15 amino acids. J was trimmed by 7 bases and V by 5 bases; bases with no gene match: 8. CDR3 amino acids: CASSRDRVSGGELFF. CDR3 nucleotide sequence: TGTGCCAGCAGCCGGGACAGGGTCTCTGGCGGGGAGCTGTTTTTT.

This clone was counted a single time. The V gene is TRBV5-5, the J gene TRBJ1-4, with TRBD1 identical over 10 bases. This CDR3 spans 14 amino acids. Germline-derived CDR1 and CDR2 are SGHKS and YYEKEE (reference sequence). Trimming removed 3 bases from V and 11 bases from J; junction bases left unmatched: 7. CDR3 loop: CASSWGTGVGKLFF. CDR3 coding DNA: TGTGCCAGCAGCTGGGGGACAGGGGTAGGGAAACTGTTTTTT.

This clone was observed once. This chain joins TRBV7-2 and TRBJ2-5; D not certain. V lost 1 base and J lost 2, with 14 bases in between. This CDR3 spans 16 amino acids. Germline assignment: CDR1 SGHTA and CDR2 FQGNSA. CDR3 protein: CASSLVGGLWQETQYF. In DNA, the CDR3 is TGTGCCAGCAGCTTAGTGGGTGGGCTTTGGCAAGAGACCCAGTACTTC.